The clone carrying this T cell receptor (beta chain) was counted ten times or more. What it binds is not known. V was cut by 7 bases and J by 4 bases, with 19 bases left in between. This CDR3 is built from 15 residues. One entry per CDR3 protein results from TCRdb running MiXCR on the 5' RACE reads. Of roughly 32,000 distinct CDR3 sequences listed, 3.5% to 4.5% were seen once; the top ten hold less than 2.5%. These data belong to a study of neurological immune-mediated disorders. Study outcomes and limitations: When the repertoires were grouped phylogenetically, those of 18 of the 34 multiple sclerosis patients came together in a single cluster of related CDR3 sequences, which points to a possible repertoire-level signature. The multiple sclerosis repertoire cluster was associated with no clinical or MRI feature.

The sequence was obtained from a man aged 30 to 39 with multiple sclerosis. The chain joins TRBV12-3 or TRBV12-4 to TRBJ1-2; weak D call: TRBD1 (5 bases). The sample taken for sequencing was PBMCs. The CDR3 nucleotides are TGTGCCAGCACCCCAGGGCGGCGGTGGAGCTATGGCTACACCTTC. This sequence encodes CASTPGRRWSYGYTF.